The next 27 T cell receptor beta chains were all read from a single sample in a study of T cells in Graves' hyperthyroidism and ophthalmopathy (dated by TCRdb to the late 2010s). Library method: multiplex PCR. The sample was run on an Illumina HiSeq 2000. The TCR beta CDR3 regions were amplified from the RNA transcripts. A first-round RT-PCR of the TCR CDR3 used the HTBI primer set with the Qiagen OneStep RT-PCR kit. The public reads were quality trimmed at Q25 with fastp and then assembled into clones with MiXCR by TCRdb, keeping productive beta chains. Identical CDR3 proteins give one entry, which carries the most common genes and DNA. The sample data list around 450,000 distinct CDR3 sequences, and roughly an eighth of these were observed just once. 5.3% of the sample rests with the top ten. The sample comprised blood. The receptors stem from a woman under 30 with Graves' hyperthyroidism.

The chain is built from TRBV6-1 and TRBJ2-1; 10 positions agree with TRBD2. Germline CDR1 and CDR2: MNHNS and SASEGT. The CDR3 extends over 15 amino acids. The trim removed 7 bases at V and 5 bases at J, leaving 8 bases unmatched. Here the CDR3 reads CASKELAGLHNEQFF. CDR3 in DNA: TGTGCCAGCAAAGAACTAGCGGGACTCCACAATGAGCAGTTCTTC.

This clonotype was detected many times. The chain couples TRBV11-2 to TRBJ2-1; the D gene is possibly TRBD1 (6 bases). This CDR3 region has 14 residues. Germline V gene sequence: CDR1 SGHAT, CDR2 FQNNGV. V dropped 5 bases and J dropped 6 bases, with 14 bases sitting between them. The CDR3 reads CASSPRTATNEQFF. CDR3 DNA: TGTGCCAGCAGCCCTCGGACAGCTACCAATGAGCAGTTCTTC.

This clonotype was counted many times. The chain uses TRBV27 and TRBJ2-7; 10 nucleotides line up with TRBD2. The germline V gene encodes CDR1 MNHEY and CDR2 SMNVEV (reference sequence). V shed 5 bases and J 4 bases; nucleotides not matched to a gene: 8. This CDR3 contains 15 residues. DNA for the CDR3: TGTGCCAGCAGTCCGAGCGGGAGGGTGGATTACGAGCAGTACTTC. Its translation is CASSPSGRVDYEQYF.

The chain uses TRBV7-9 and TRBJ2-7; D is perhaps TRBD1 or TRBD2 (5 bases each). The CDR3 spans 16 residues. Looked up from germline, CDR1 is SEHNR and CDR2 is FQNEAQ (reference sequence). The V end was cut by 1 base, the J end by 0 bases, with 13 bases between. The CDR3 coding sequence is TGTGCCAGCAGCTTAGATGGGGGTGCCAGCTCCTACGAGCAGTACTTC. It yields the protein CASSLDGGASSYEQYF.

This clonotype was picked up many times. The chain has TRBV7-9 and TRBJ2-7, with D tentatively TRBD1 or TRBD2 (5 bases each). This CDR3 spans 14 amino acids. The V and J ends lost 5 bases and 0 bases respectively, with 11 bases between them. Germline CDR1 and CDR2: SEHNR and FQNEAQ (reference sequence). This CDR3 is CASSPVGASYEQYF. CDR3 coding DNA: TGTGCCAGCAGCCCTGTCGGGGCCTCCTACGAGCAGTACTTC.

This clonotype was recorded many times. The chain carries TRBV28 and TRBJ2-1, with unresolved D. The CDR3 sequence is 14 residues long. The V gene lost 3 bases and the J gene lost 0 bases, with 6 bases spanning the gap. Germline loops: CDR1 MDHEN, CDR2 SYDVKM. DNA for the CDR3: TGTGCCAGCAGTTTTTCGAGCTCCTACAATGAGCAGTTCTTC. It is translated as CASSFSSSYNEQFF.

This clonotype was detected ten times or more. The genes are TRBV27 and TRBJ2-7, with 9 bases fitting TRBD1. The CDR3 sequence is 14 residues long. J was trimmed by 6 bases and V by 7 bases; bases with no gene match: 10. Germline loops: CDR1 MNHEY, CDR2 SMNVEV (reference sequence). The CDR3 DNA reads as TGTGCCAGCAACCCAGACAGGGGGTCAAGCGAGCAGTACTTC. Amino acid sequence: CASNPDRGSSEQYF.

The gene calls are TRBV20-1 and TRBJ2-1, with unresolved D. V lost 4 bases, J lost 4 bases, and 2 bases lay in between. Germline V gene lookup returns CDR1 DFQATT and CDR2 SNEGSKA (reference sequence). This CDR3 region has 10 residues. CDR3 DNA sequence: TGCAGTGCTATTTACAATGAGCAGTTCTTC. Translation: CSAIYNEQFF.

The rearrangement joins TRBV6-2 or TRBV6-3 to TRBJ2-7, with 12 bases fitting TRBD2. CDR1 and CDR2 from the germline V gene are MNHEY and SVGEGT. This CDR3 contains 16 residues. V was pared by 5 bases and J by 2 bases, with 7 bases of the junction left unmatched. DNA of the CDR3: TGTGCCAGCAGTAACCCGACTAGCGGGAGTACCTACGAGCAGTACTTC. This encodes CASSNPTSGSTYEQYF.

The V and J genes are TRBV19 and TRBJ2-7; TRBD1 is a possible D gene (5 bases). This CDR3 contains 13 residues. Between the trimmed V and J ends, which lost 3 bases and 1 base, there was a span of 7 bases. Germline V lookup: CDR1 LNHDA, CDR2 SQIVND (reference sequence). The CDR3 sequence is CASSIDSSYEQYF. Written as DNA, the CDR3 is TGTGCCAGTAGTATCGACAGTTCCTACGAGCAGTACTTC. The full variable domain, completed using reference TRBV19 and TRBJ2-7, is DGGITQSPKYLFRKEGQNVTLSCEQNLNHDAMYWYRQDPGQGLRLIYYSQIVNDFQKGDIAEGYSVSREKKESFPLTVTSAQKNPTAFYLCASSIDSSYEQYFGPGTRLTVT.

The chain has TRBV30 and TRBJ1-2; D is uncertain. V lost 1 base to trimming and J lost 6 bases, with 15 bases between them. The CDR3 is 14 residues long. Germline V gene data show CDR1 as GTSNPN and CDR2 as SVGIG (reference sequence). The CDR3 loop reads CAWSAHLTVDGYTF. The DNA for the CDR3 is TGTGCCTGGAGTGCCCACTTGACGGTTGATGGCTACACCTTC.

V is TRBV19 and J is TRBJ1-2; tentative D call: TRBD1 (5 bases). Per germline, CDR1 LNHDA and CDR2 SQIVND (reference sequence). V lost 3 bases, J lost 7 bases, and 6 bases lay in between. This CDR3 comprises 11 residues. The CDR3 sequence is CASSIQGGYTF. The CDR3 DNA reads as TGTGCCAGTAGTATTCAGGGTGGCTACACCTTC.

This clonotype was found a few times. This chain joins TRBV4-1 and TRBJ2-7; TRBD2 might be the D (6 bases). V gave up 0 bases and J gave up 0 bases, with 18 bases separating them. The CDR3 has 18 amino acids. Germline V lookup: CDR1 MGHRA, CDR2 YSYEKL. For the CDR3, the DNA is TGCGCCAGCAGCCAAGATTCAGCTAGCGATGATCGCTCCTACGAGCAGTACTTC. Translating it yields CASSQDSASDDRSYEQYF.

This clonotype was found many times. This rearrangement joins TRBV5-1 to TRBJ2-7; 10 nucleotides agree with TRBD2. Trimming cost V 4 bases and J 1 base; bases outside gene matches: 14. This CDR3 region has 18 residues. Germline CDR1 SGHRS, CDR2 YFSETQ. Written as DNA, the CDR3 is TGCGCCAGCAGCCGCGGAGATATAGCGGGAGGCGTTTCCTACGAGCAGTACTTC. Translating gives CASSRGDIAGGVSYEQYF.

This chain uses TRBV6-2 or TRBV6-3 with TRBJ2-2; the D gene is possibly TRBD2 (5 bases). This CDR3 has 15 amino acids. Trimming pared 0 bases from V and 5 bases from J, leaving 10 bases between. Per the germline V gene, CDR1 is MNHEY and CDR2 is SVGEGT. Written as DNA, the CDR3 is TGTGCCAGCAGTTACTCGCAACTAGGGACCGGGGAGCTGTTTTTT. Residues: CASSYSQLGTGELFF.

This clonotype occurred a few times. This sequence joins TRBV29-1 and TRBJ2-5; 11 bases line up with TRBD2. The CDR3 length is 15 residues. The germline V gene has CDR1 SQVTM and CDR2 ANQGSEA. V shed 7 bases, J shed 4 bases, and the junction held 11 bases outside the gene matches. The CDR3 sequence is CSALELAGVGETQYF. The CDR3 coding sequence is TGCAGCGCCCTGGAACTAGCGGGAGTAGGAGAGACCCAGTACTTC.

In this sample, this clonotype turned up many times. The rearrangement links TRBV7-2 to TRBJ2-7; 12 bases map to TRBD2. After removal of 5 bases from V and 2 bases from J, the junction contained 4 bases not matched to a gene. CDR3 size: 15 residues. Germline assignment: CDR1 SGHTA and CDR2 FQGNSA. In DNA form, the CDR3 reads TGTGCCAGCAGCCCCCTAGCGGGAGGGCCCTACGAGCAGTACTTC. Its protein product is CASSPLAGGPYEQYF.

The rearrangement links TRBV7-2 to TRBJ2-6; 10 nucleotides agree with TRBD2. V shed 5 bases and J 0 bases; nucleotides not matched to a gene: 4. This CDR3 has 17 residues. Germline CDR1 SGHTA, CDR2 FQGNSA. CDR3 coding DNA: TGTGCCAGCAGCCCGGGACTAGCGCGCTCTGGGGCCAACGTCCTGACTTTC. The encoded protein is CASSPGLARSGANVLTF.

This clonotype turned up a few times. The chain links TRBV19 to TRBJ1-5; D gene unclear. V lost 7 bases and J 7 bases, leaving 11 bases between the germline ends. The CDR3 is made up of 12 amino acids. The V gene's germline CDR1 is LNHDA and CDR2 SQIVND (reference sequence). DNA of the CDR3: TGTGCCAGTAACCTTGGGGAACAGCCCCAGCATTTT. This codes for CASNLGEQPQHF. The complete variable domain, with remaining parts taken from reference TRBV19 and TRBJ1-5, reads DGGITQSPKYLFRKEGQNVTLSCEQNLNHDAMYWYRQDPGQGLRLIYYSQIVNDFQKGDIAEGYSVSREKKESFPLTVTSAQKNPTAFYLCASNLGEQPQHFGDGTRLSIL.

This clonotype has at least ten counts. This sequence joins TRBV2 and TRBJ1-1; D unresolved. The CDR3 contains 12 residues. The germline V gene has CDR1 SNHLY and CDR2 FYNNEI. Trimming shortened V by 2 bases and J by 3 bases, and 4 bases separated the two germline ends. CDR3 bases: TGTGCCAGCAGTGAAAGTCACACTGAAGCTTTCTTT. This gives the protein CASSESHTEAFF. Complete variable domain (other parts from reference TRBV2 and TRBJ1-1): EPEVTQTPSHQVTQMGQEVILRCVPISNHLYFYWYRQILGQKVEFLVSFYNNEISEKSEIFDDQFSVERPDGSNFTLKIRSTKLEDSAMYFCASSESHTEAFFGQGTRLTVV.

The sample holds many counts of this clonotype. The rearrangement links TRBV30 to TRBJ1-1; D is unresolved. Germline V gene lookup returns CDR1 GTSNPN and CDR2 SVGIG (reference sequence). V lost 0 bases to trimming and J lost 1 base, with 9 bases between them. The CDR3 extends over 14 amino acids. The CDR3 coding sequence is TGTGCCTGGAGTGTAGGCACGGCGAACACTGAAGCTTTCTTT. Translation: CAWSVGTANTEAFF.

The chain uses TRBV12-3 or TRBV12-4 and TRBJ2-1, with a tentative D call TRBD2 (5 bases). The CDR3 has 15 amino acids. Trimming stripped 1 base from V and 6 bases from J, with 13 bases between. The CDR3 sequence is CASSLGGLGSNEQFF. In nucleotides, the CDR3 is TGTGCCAGCAGTTTAGGCGGGTTGGGCTCCAATGAGCAGTTCTTC.

The chain is built from TRBV9 and TRBJ2-1; D perhaps matches TRBD1 (6 bases). Looked up from germline, CDR1 is SGDLS and CDR2 is YYNGEE. The CDR3 consists of 15 residues. The V end lost 4 bases, the J end lost 5 bases, and 16 bases lay between the germline ends. CDR3 sequence reads: CASSPPPWTDNEQFF. The CDR3 coding sequence is TGTGCCAGCAGCCCTCCCCCCTGGACAGACAATGAGCAGTTCTTC.

This clonotype was seen repeatedly, ten times or more. The chain recombines TRBV7-9 with TRBJ2-5; a possible D gene is TRBD2 (6 bases). The CDR3 extends over 14 amino acids. Germline CDR1 and CDR2: SEHNR and FQNEAQ (reference sequence). Trimming took 4 bases from V and 0 from J, leaving 9 bases between them. The CDR3 spells CASSSPGDQETQYF. The CDR3 nucleotides are TGTGCCAGCAGCTCACCGGGAGACCAAGAGACCCAGTACTTC.

This chain links TRBV28 with TRBJ1-2; perhaps TRBD1 as D (5 bases). The ends were cut back, 3 bases at V and 4 bases at J, with 33 bases in the middle. Germline V lookup: CDR1 MDHEN, CDR2 SYDVKM. The CDR3 is made up of 21 amino acids. For the CDR3, the DNA is TGTGCCAGCAGTTTCATTTGGAAAGGCCAAACCGGGACGTCCTTGGCCTATGGCTACACCTTC. Its protein is CASSFIWKGQTGTSLAYGYTF.

This clonotype has a count of ten or more. The V call is TRBV30, the J call TRBJ2-3; D not certain. The CDR3 length is 15 residues. V was trimmed by 0 bases and J by 0 bases, leaving 10 bases between them. Germline V gene data show CDR1 as GTSNPN and CDR2 as SVGIG (reference sequence). This chain's CDR3 is CAWSVPAPSTDTQYF. The CDR3 region has the DNA TGTGCCTGGAGTGTACCAGCACCTAGCACAGATACGCAGTATTTT.

This clonotype was found a few times. The genes are TRBV10-3 and TRBJ1-2; 11 bases fit TRBD1. With 8 bases clipped from V and 4 bases from J, the junction kept 9 bases outside the gene matches. Looked up from germline, CDR1 is ENHRY and CDR2 is SYGVKD. This CDR3 spans 15 amino acids. DNA for the CDR3: TGTGCCATCGGAGGACAGGGGGCCGTGTCCTATGGCTACACCTTC. As protein: CAIGGQGAVSYGYTF.